The text below deals with one T cell receptor beta chain. V was shortened by 5 bases and J by 3 bases, with 14 bases between the two germline ends. There are 14 residues in the CDR3. The germline gives CDR1 SEHNR, CDR2 FQNEAQ (reference sequence). Generated by immunoSEQ multiplex PCR, the TCRdb table keeps only in-frame clones and is missing some. This repertoire shows tens of thousands of clones, almost 80% found once; its top ten account for under 25%. This record belongs to a study of T cell responses to AZD1222 COVID-19 vaccine. The chain links TRBV7-9 to TRBJ2-7, with a tentative D call TRBD2 (5 bases). The sequences come from peripheral blood, collected on day 0 of AZD1222 vaccination. The TCR comes from an adult in good health. The CDR3 DNA reads TGTGCCAGCAGCCCACCGGGAAGGAACTACGAGCAGTACTTC. Protein sequence: CASSPPGRNYEQYF.